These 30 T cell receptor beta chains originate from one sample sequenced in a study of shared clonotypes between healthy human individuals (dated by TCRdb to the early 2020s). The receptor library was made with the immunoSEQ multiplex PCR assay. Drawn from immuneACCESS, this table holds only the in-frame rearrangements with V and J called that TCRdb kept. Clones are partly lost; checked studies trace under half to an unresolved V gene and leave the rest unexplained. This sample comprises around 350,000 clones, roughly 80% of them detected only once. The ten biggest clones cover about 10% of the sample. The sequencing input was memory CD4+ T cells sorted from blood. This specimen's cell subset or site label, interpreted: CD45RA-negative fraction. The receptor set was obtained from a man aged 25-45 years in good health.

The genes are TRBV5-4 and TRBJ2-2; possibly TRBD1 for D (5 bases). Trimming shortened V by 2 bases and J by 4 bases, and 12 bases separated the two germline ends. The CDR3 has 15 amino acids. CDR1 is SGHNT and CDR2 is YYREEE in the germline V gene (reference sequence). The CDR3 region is CASSLLGRGTGELFF. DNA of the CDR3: TGTGCCAGCAGCTTACTGGGGCGCGGCACCGGGGAGCTGTTTTTT.

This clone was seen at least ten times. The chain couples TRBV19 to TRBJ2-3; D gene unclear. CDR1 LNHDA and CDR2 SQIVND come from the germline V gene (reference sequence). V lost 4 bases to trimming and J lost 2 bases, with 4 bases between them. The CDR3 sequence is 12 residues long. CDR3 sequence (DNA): TGTGCCAGTAGTAAAGACACAGATACGCAGTATTTT. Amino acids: CASSKDTDTQYF.

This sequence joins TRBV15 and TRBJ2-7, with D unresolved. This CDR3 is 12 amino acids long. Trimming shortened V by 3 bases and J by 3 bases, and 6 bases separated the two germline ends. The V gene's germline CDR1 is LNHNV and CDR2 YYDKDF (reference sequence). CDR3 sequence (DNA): TGTGCCACCAGCAGCGGGTACTACGAGCAGTACTTC. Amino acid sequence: CATSSGYYEQYF.

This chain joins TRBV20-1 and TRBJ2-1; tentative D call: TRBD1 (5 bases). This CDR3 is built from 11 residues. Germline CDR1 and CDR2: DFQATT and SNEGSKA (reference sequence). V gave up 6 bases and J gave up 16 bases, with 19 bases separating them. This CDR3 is CSAPSDTSVFF. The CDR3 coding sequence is TGCAGTGCCCCTTCGGACACGTCGGTATTCTTC.

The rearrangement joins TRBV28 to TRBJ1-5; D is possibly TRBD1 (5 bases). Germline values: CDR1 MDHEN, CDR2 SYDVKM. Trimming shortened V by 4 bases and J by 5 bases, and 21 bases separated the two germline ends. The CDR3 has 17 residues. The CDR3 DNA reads TGTGCCAGCAGTTCGGGGCGTTCTAAATTCCCCGATCAGCCCCAGCATTTT. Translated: CASSSGRSKFPDQPQHF.

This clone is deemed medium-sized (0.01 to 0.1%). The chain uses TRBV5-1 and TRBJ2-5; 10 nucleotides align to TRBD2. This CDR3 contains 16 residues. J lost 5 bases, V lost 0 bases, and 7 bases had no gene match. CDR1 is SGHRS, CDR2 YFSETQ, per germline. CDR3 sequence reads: CASSLEAGGPWETQYF. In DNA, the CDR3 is TGCGCCAGCAGCTTGGAAGCGGGAGGGCCGTGGGAGACCCAGTACTTC.

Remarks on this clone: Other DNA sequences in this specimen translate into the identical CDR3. Here the CDR3 DNA reads TGTGCCAGCAGCTTGACAGTTTACAATGAGCAGTTCTTC. Translating gives CASSLTVYNEQFF. The chain is built from TRBV11-2 and TRBJ2-1; D is perhaps TRBD1 (5 bases). The CDR3 is 13 amino acids. Germline CDR1 SGHAT, CDR2 FQNNGV. V lost 3 bases to trimming and J lost 4 bases, with 7 bases between them.

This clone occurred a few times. CDR3 coding DNA: TGTGCCAGCTCACCATCCAGGGGCCCTGAAGCTTTCTTT. Encoded protein: CASSPSRGPEAFF. The rearrangement links TRBV18 to TRBJ1-1; possibly TRBD1 for D (6 bases). The CDR3 runs 13 residues. Trimming removed 2 bases from V and 6 bases from J, with 10 bases in between. Germline-derived CDR1 and CDR2 are KGHSH and LQKENI. The full variable domain, completed using reference TRBV18 and TRBJ1-1, is NAGVMQNPRHLVRRRGQEARLRCSPMKGHSHVYWYRQLPEEGLKFMVYLQKENIIDESGMPKERFSAEFPKEGPSILRIQQVVRGDSAAYFCASSPSRGPEAFFGQGTRLTVV.

Written as DNA, the CDR3 is TGCAGCGCACGACAGGGGGGCACAGATACGCAGTATTTT. It yields the protein CSARQGGTDTQYF. The chain couples TRBV29-1 to TRBJ2-3; 9 positions match TRBD1. This CDR3 region has 13 residues. Germline lookup yields CDR1 SQVTM and CDR2 ANQGSEA. V trimming: 7 bases; J trimming: 1 base; junction bases outside the gene matches: 3.

The CDR3 DNA follows: TGTGCCAGCAGTCAAGACAGGGATGGCTACACCTTC. Its protein product is CASSQDRDGYTF. The V gene is TRBV28, the J gene TRBJ1-2, with 7 bases matching TRBD1. Looked up from germline, CDR1 is MDHEN and CDR2 is SYDVKM. This CDR3 has 12 amino acids. The junction had 3 bases not matched to a gene; V was cut back by 5 bases and J by 6 bases.

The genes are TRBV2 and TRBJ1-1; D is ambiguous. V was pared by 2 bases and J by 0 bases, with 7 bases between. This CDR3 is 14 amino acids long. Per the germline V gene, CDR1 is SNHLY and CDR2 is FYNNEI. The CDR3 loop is CASSESRLNTEAFF. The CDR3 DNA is TGTGCCAGCAGTGAATCTCGGTTGAACACTGAAGCTTTCTTT.

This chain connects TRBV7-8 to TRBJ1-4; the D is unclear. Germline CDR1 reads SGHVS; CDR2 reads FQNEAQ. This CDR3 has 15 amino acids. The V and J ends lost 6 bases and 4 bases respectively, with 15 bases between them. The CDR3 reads CASRESVNGNEKLFF. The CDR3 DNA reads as TGTGCCAGCAGGGAAAGTGTTAATGGTAATGAAAAACTGTTTTTT.

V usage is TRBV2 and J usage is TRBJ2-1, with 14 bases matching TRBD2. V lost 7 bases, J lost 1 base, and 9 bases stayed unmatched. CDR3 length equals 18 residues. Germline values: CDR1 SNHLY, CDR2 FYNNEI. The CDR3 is CASKGGLAGVPSYNEQFF. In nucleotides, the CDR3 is TGTGCCAGCAAAGGGGGACTAGCGGGAGTCCCATCCTACAATGAGCAGTTCTTC. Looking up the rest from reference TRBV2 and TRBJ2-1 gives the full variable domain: EPEVTQTPSHQVTQMGQEVILRCVPISNHLYFYWYRQILGQKVEFLVSFYNNEISEKSEIFDDQFSVERPDGSNFTLKIRSTKLEDSAMYFCASKGGLAGVPSYNEQFFGPGTRLTVL.

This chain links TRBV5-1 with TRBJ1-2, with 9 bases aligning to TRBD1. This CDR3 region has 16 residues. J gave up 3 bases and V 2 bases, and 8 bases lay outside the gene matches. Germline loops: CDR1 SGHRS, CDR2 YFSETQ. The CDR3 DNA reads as TGCGCCAGCAGCTTAGCACAGGGGGCGCAAGACTATGGCTACACCTTC. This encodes CASSLAQGAQDYGYTF.

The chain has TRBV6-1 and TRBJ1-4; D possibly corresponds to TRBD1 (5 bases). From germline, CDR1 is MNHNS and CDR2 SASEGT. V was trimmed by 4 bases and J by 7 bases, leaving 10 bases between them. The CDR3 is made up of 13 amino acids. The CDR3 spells CASSGGAGEKLFF. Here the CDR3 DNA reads TGTGCCAGCAGTGGGGGCGCAGGTGAAAAACTGTTTTTT.

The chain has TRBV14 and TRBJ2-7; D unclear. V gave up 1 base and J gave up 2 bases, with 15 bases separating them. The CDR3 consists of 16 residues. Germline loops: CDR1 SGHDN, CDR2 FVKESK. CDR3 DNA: TGTGCCAGCAGCCAAGCCCTGCGGTTCAAGGCCTACGAGCAGTACTTC. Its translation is CASSQALRFKAYEQYF. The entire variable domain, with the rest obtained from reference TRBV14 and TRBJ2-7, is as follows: EAGVTQFPSHSVIEKGQTVTLRCDPISGHDNLYWYRRVMGKEIKFLLHFVKESKQDESGMPNNRFLAERTGGTYSTLKVQPAELEDSGVYFCASSQALRFKAYEQYFGPGTRLTVT.

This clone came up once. The CDR3 DNA follows: TGTGCCAGCACCTCCGACCAGAACACTGAAGCTTTCTTT. It codes for CASTSDQNTEAFF. The chain recombines TRBV27 with TRBJ1-1; D is undetermined. The CDR3 has 13 amino acids. V lost 7 bases to trimming and J lost 1 base, with 10 bases between them. Germline lookup yields CDR1 MNHEY and CDR2 SMNVEV (reference sequence).

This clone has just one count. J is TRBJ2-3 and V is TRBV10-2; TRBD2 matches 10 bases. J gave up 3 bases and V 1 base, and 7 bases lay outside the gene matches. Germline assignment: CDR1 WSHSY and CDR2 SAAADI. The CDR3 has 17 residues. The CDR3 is CASSEWDSGRRTDTQYF. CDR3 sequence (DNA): TGCGCCAGCAGTGAGTGGGATAGCGGGAGGAGGACAGATACGCAGTATTTT.

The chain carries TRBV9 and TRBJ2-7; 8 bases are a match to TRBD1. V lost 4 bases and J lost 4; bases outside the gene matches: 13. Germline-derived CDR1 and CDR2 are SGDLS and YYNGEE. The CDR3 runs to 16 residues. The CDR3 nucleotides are TGTGCCAGCAGCTTTCGGCCAGGACAGGGATTTTACGAGCAGTACTTC. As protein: CASSFRPGQGFYEQYF.

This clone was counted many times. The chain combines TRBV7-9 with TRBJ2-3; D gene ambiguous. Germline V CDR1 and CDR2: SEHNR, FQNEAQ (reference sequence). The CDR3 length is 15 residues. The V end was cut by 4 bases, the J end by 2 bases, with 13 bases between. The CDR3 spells CASSSPTGLTDTQYF. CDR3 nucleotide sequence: TGTGCCAGCAGCTCTCCAACCGGCCTCACAGATACGCAGTATTTT. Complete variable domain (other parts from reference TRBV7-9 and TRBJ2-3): DTGVSQNPRHKITKRGQNVTFRCDPISEHNRLYWYRQTLGQGPEFLTYFQNEAQLEKSRLLSDRFSAERPKGSFSTLEIQRTEQGDSAMYLCASSSPTGLTDTQYFGPGTRLTVL.

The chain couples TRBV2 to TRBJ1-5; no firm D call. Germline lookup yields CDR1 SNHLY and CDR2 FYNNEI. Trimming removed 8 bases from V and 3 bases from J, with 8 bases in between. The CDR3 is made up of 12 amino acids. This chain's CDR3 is CASGQNNQPQHF. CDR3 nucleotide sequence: TGTGCCAGCGGGCAGAACAATCAGCCCCAGCATTTT.

CDR3 DNA sequence: TGTGCCAGCAGTTTATCGAGGGGGTCTAACTATGGCTACACCTTC. Its protein is CASSLSRGSNYGYTF. The chain has TRBV27 and TRBJ1-2, with D possibly being TRBD1 (6 bases). V was shortened by 0 bases and J by 0 bases, with 8 bases between the two germline ends. Germline V gene data show CDR1 as MNHEY and CDR2 as SMNVEV (reference sequence). The CDR3 runs 15 residues.

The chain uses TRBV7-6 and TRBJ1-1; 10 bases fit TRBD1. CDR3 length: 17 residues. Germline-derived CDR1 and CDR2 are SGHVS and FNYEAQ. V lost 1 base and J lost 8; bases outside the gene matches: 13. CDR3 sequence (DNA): TGTGCCAGCAGCTTAGTGTACGGGACAGGGGATCTTAGGGAAGCTTTCTTT. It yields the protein CASSLVYGTGDLREAFF.

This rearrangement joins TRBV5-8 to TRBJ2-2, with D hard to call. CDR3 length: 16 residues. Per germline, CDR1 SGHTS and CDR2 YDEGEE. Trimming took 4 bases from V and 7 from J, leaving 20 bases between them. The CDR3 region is CASSPPPLELGGELFF. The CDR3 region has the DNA TGTGCCAGCAGCCCTCCTCCCCTAGAATTGGGCGGGGAGCTGTTTTTT.

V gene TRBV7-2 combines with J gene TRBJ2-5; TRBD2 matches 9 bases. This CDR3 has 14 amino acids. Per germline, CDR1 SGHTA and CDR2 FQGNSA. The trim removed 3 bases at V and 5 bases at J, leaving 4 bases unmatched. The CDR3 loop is CASSFQRGVETQYF. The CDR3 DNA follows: TGTGCCAGCAGCTTCCAGCGGGGGGTGGAGACCCAGTACTTC.

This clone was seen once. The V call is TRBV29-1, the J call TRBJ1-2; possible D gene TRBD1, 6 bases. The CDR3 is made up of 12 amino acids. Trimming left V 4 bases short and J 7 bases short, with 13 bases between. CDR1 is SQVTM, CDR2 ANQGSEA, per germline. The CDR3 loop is CSVAGGSRGYTF. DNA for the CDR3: TGCAGCGTTGCGGGGGGCTCACGTGGCTACACCTTC.

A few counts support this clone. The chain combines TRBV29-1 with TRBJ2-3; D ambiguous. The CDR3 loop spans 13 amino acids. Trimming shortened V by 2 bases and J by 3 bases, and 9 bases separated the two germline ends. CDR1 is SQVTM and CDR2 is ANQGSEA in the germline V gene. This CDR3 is CSVEFSRTDTQYF. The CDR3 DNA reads TGCAGCGTTGAATTTTCTAGGACAGATACGCAGTATTTT.

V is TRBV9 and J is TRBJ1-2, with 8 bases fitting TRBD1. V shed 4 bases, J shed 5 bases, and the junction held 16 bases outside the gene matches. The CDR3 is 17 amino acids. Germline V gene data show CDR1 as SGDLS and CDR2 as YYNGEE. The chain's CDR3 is CASSPSLNQGAGYGYTF. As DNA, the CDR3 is TGTGCCAGCAGCCCCAGCTTAAATCAGGGGGCAGGGTATGGCTACACCTTC.

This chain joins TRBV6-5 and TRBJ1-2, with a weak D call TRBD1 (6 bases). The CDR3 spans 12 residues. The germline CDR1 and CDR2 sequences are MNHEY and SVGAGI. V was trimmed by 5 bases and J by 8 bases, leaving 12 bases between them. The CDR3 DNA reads TGTGCCAGCAGTACGCGTGGACAGGGCTACACCTTC. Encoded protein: CASSTRGQGYTF.

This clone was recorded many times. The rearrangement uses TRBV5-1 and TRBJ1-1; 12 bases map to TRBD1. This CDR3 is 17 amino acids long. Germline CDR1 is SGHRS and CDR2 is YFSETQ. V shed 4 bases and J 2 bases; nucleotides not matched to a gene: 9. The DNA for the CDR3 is TGCGCCAGCAGCCGGAACCGGGACAGGGGGCTTAACACTGAAGCTTTCTTT. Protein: CASSRNRDRGLNTEAFF.